This T cell receptor beta chain was captured by sequencing in a study of Ad26.COV2.S vaccination and SARS-CoV-2 variants. This clone was detected only once. The target antigen is unknown. Study observations and caveats: Spike-specific TCR breadth was greater in vaccine than placebo recipients. Vaccine and placebo recipients had comparable breadth of non-spike TCRs. After vaccination, substantial breadth of spike-specific CD8+ and CD4+ responses was reported. The analyses of TCR breadth and depth may have understated the size of total T cell responses.

Here immunoSEQ multiplex PCR was the method, and the copy in TCRdb shows in-frame clones only, minus some. The sample has around 100,000 clones; about three quarters are singletons. The sequencing here drew on peripheral blood, taken after recovery from COVID-19. This sequence was found in a human donor who had recovered from COVID-19.

DNA of the CDR3: TGTGCCAGCAGTGACTCGACGGGTGCTAATGAAAAACTGTTTTTT. This codes for CASSDSTGANEKLFF. The gene calls are TRBV6-4 and TRBJ1-4, with D uncertain. With 0 bases removed from V and 3 bases from J, the gap between germline ends came to 8 bases. Germline values: CDR1 MRHNA, CDR2 SNTAGT. The CDR3 is 15 residues long.